This T cell receptor (beta chain) derives from a study of neoadjuvant anti-PD-1 for oral cavity cancer. At the level of the study: Patients without progression got a fourth dose around day 43.

Stated time point: after neoadjuvant nivolumab, at surgical resection. These oral cavity squamous cell carcinomas were HPV-negative and locally advanced. Blood libraries mostly used roughly 500 ng genomic DNA, six replicates each. Using immunoSEQ multiplex PCR, the repertoire was profiled, and TCRdb retains in-frame clones only, with some absent. The table records 55,000 to 75,000 clones, 85% to 90% of them present only once. The sequences come from PBMCs, collected after nivolumab (anti-PD-1) treatment. The origin of this receptor is a person aged 35-79 years with oral cavity squamous cell carcinoma.

The CDR3 DNA sequence: TGTGCCAGCAGCTTATCCGGGTCCAACGTCCTGACTTTC. Its protein is CASSLSGSNVLTF. This chain connects TRBV7-2 to TRBJ2-6; no clear D. CDR1 and CDR2 (germline): SGHTA, FQGNSA. V lost 2 bases and J 8 bases, leaving 7 bases between the germline ends. CDR3 size: 13 residues.